This T cell receptor beta chain came from a study of T cells in Graves' hyperthyroidism and ophthalmopathy. Amplified TCR beta CDR3 regions derived from RNA transcripts. Using the HTBI primer set, a first-round RT-PCR was run on the TCR CDR3. TCRdb processed the multiplex PCR reads anew with MiXCR; each CDR3 protein has one entry. The data contain 160,000 or so distinct CDR3 sequences, roughly 10% of them singletons. Trimming cost V 6 bases and J 5 bases, with 15 bases left between them. Per germline, CDR1 MNHEY and CDR2 SMNVEV (reference sequence). The CDR3 runs to 14 residues. The specimen was blood. The clonotype originates from a young woman with Graves' hyperthyroidism that later progressed to Graves' ophthalmopathy. The rearrangement joins TRBV27 to TRBJ2-3; TRBD2 might be the D (6 bases). CDR3 amino acids: CASRLGGVIDTQYF. DNA of the CDR3: TGTGCCAGCAGGCTCGGAGGGGTTATAGATACGCAGTATTTT.